This TCR beta chain was identified during a study of blood T cell repertoires in COVID-19. Study at large: Acute-phase and convalescent COVID-19 samples originated in the United States, Italy and Spain.

Authors' methods: From reference gene primer amplification, estimates of nucleated cell counts were derived. Sequencing used immunoSEQ multiplex PCR; TCRdb keeps in-frame clones, though not all of them. V, J and clone size are those of that table, while D and trimming were read from the DNA. Found here are about 27,000 clones, approximately 72% of them singletons; the top ten hold about 7.1%. This clone was observed a handful of times. Germline V CDR1 and CDR2: MGHRA, YSYEKL. The ends lost 4 bases at V and 2 bases at J; junction bases unmatched: 4. CDR3 size: 15 residues. The clonotype comes from a man aged 60 to 75 with active or convalescent COVID-19. The chain carries TRBV4-1 and TRBJ2-2, with 7 bases lining up with TRBD2. The sample comprised peripheral blood. CDR3 sequence reads: CASSLSGPNTGELFF. CDR3 DNA: TGCGCCAGCAGCCTTAGCGGGCCAAACACCGGGGAGCTGTTTTTT.